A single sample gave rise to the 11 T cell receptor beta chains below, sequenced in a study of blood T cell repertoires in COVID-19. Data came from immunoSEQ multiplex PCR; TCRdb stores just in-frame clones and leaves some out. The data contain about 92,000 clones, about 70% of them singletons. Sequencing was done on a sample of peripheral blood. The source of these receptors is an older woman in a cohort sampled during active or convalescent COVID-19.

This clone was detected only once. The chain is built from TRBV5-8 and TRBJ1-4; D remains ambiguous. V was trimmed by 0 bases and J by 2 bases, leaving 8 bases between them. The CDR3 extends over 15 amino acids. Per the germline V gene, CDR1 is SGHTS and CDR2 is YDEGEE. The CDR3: CASSLGRQTNEKLFF. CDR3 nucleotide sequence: TGTGCCAGCAGCTTGGGCAGGCAGACTAATGAAAAACTGTTTTTT.

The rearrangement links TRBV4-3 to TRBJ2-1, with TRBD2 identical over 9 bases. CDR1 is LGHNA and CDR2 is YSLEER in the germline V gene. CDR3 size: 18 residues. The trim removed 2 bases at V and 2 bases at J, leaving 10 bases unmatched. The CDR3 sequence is CASSQLHGTSPPYNEQFF. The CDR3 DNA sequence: TGCGCCAGCAGCCAACTCCACGGGACTAGCCCTCCCTACAATGAGCAGTTCTTC.

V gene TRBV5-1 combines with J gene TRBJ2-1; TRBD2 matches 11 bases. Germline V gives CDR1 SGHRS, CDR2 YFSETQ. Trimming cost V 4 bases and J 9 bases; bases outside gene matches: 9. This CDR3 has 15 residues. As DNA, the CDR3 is TGCGCCAGCAGCCTCATAGCGGGGGGGCTAAGTGAGCAGTTCTTC. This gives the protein CASSLIAGGLSEQFF.

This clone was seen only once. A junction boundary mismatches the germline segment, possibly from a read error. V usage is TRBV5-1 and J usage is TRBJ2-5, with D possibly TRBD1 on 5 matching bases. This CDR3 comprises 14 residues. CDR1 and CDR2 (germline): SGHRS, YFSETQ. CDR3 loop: CASSLGGYPEPQYF. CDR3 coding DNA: TGCGCCAGCAGCTTGGGGGGCTACCCAGAGCCCCAGTACTTC. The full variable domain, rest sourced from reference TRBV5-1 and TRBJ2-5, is KAGVTQTPRYLIKTRGQQVTLSCSPISGHRSVSWYQQTPGQGLQFLFEYFSETQRNKGNFPGRFSGRQFSNSRSEMNVSTLELGDSALYLCASSLGGYPEPQYFGPGTRLLVL.

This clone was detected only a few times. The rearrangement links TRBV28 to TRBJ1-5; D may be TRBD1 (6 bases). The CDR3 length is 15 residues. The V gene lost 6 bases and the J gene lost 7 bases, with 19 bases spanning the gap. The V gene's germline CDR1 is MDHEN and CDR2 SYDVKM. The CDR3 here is CASSRTGTRNQPQHF. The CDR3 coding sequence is TGTGCCAGCAGCCGAACAGGGACGAGGAACCAGCCCCAGCATTTT.

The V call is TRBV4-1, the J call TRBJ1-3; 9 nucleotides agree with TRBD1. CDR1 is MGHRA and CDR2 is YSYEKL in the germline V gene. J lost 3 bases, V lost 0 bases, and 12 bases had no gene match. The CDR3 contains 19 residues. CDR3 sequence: CASSQDRRGTGLYGNTIYF. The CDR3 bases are TGCGCCAGCAGCCAAGATCGACGTGGGACAGGGCTATATGGAAACACCATATATTTT.

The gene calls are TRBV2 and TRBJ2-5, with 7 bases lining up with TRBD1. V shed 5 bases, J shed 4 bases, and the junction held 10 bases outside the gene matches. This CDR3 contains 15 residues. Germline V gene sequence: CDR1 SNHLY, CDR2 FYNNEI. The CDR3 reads CASSIVAGGGETQYF. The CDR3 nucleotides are TGTGCCAGCAGTATCGTGGCAGGGGGTGGAGAGACCCAGTACTTC.

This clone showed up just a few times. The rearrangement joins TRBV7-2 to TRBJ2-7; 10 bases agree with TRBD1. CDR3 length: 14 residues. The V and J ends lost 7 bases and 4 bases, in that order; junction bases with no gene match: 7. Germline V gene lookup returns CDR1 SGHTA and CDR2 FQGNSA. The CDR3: CASKTGQGGYEQYF. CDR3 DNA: TGTGCCAGCAAGACCGGACAGGGGGGGTACGAGCAGTACTTC.

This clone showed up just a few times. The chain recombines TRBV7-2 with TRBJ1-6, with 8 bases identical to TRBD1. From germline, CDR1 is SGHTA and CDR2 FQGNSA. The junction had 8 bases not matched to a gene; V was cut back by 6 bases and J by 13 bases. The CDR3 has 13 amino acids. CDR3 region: CASSRQGPFPLHF. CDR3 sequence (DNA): TGTGCCAGCAGTCGACAGGGGCCCTTCCCCCTCCACTTT.

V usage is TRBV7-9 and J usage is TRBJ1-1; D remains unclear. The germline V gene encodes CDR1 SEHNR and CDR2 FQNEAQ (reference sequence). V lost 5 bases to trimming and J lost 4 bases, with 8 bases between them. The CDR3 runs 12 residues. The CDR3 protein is CASSIDSTEAFF. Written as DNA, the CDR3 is TGTGCCAGCAGCATCGATAGCACTGAAGCTTTCTTT.

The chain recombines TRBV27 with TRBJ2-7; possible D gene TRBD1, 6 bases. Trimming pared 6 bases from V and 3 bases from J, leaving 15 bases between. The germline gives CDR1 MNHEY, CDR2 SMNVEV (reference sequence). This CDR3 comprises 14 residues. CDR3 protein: CASRPRTAFYEQYF. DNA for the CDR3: TGTGCCAGCAGACCGAGGACAGCGTTCTACGAGCAGTACTTC.